These T cell receptor beta chains were read from a single sample in a study of human T cells and chemical hapten exposure. TCRdb reprocessed the RACE reads with MiXCR, giving one entry per CDR3 protein. There are fewer than 70,000 distinct CDR3 sequences in the sample; approximately 6.7% occur only once, and 1.6% lies in the top ten. This sample comprised whole blood, obtained in connection with sensitization to the hapten diphenylcyclopropenone (DPC). Every receptor here comes from a woman in her thirties with alopecia areata. Some clones in this sample may be carry-over from other donors' samples. Each CDR3 is given with its conserved first and last residue. Fields, in order: J gene, D gene, clone size, V gene, CDR3 protein, CDR3 DNA. The D gene is left open where the match is weak. Sizes are listed as once, few, many, or a class for an expanded clone.

>TRBJ1-2|-|many|TRBV6-5
CASRLDRGDYGYTF
TGTGCCAGCAGATTAGACAGAGGGGACTATGGCTACACCTTC
>TRBJ2-3|-|many|TRBV5-6
CASSLMGLVLSTDTQYF
TGTGCCAGCAGCTTGATGGGACTTGTACTTAGCACAGATACGCAGTATTTT
>TRBJ2-3|TRBD2|once|TRBV9
CASSPGLAGGRTDTQYF
TGTGCCAGCAGCCCAGGACTAGCGGGGGGCCGGACAGATACGCAGTATTTT
>TRBJ2-1|-|many|TRBV7-2
CASSLKLGVNEQFF
TGTGCCAGCAGCTTAAAATTAGGGGTCAATGAGCAGTTCTTC
>TRBJ1-2|-|few|TRBV12-3/TRBV12-4
CASRVTYGYTF
TGTGCCAGCCGAGTCACCTATGGCTACACCTTC
>TRBJ2-2|TRBD2|many|TRBV7-2
CASSPTPGVAGNTGELFF
TGTGCCAGCAGCCCTACCCCTGGGGTAGCGGGTAACACCGGGGAGCTGTTTTTT
>TRBJ2-1|TRBD2|many|TRBV12-3/TRBV12-4
CASRRGSSYNEQFF
TGTGCCAGCAGGCGGGGGAGCTCCTACAATGAGCAGTTCTTC
>TRBJ2-3|TRBD2|many|TRBV20-1
CSALLAGGSTDTQYF
TGCAGTGCCCTCCTAGCGGGGGGTTCCACAGATACGCAGTATTTT
>TRBJ2-7|-|many|TRBV20-1
CSARDARGYEQYF
TGCAGTGCTAGAGACGCCAGGGGATACGAGCAGTACTTC
>TRBJ1-4|-|few|TRBV12-3/TRBV12-4
CASSPRQWNNEKLFF
TGTGCCAGCAGTCCTCGACAGTGGAATAATGAAAAACTGTTTTTT
>TRBJ1-1|-|many|TRBV12-3/TRBV12-4
CASRSQGSYAEAFF
TGTGCCAGCAGGTCACAGGGTTCTTATGCTGAAGCTTTCTTT